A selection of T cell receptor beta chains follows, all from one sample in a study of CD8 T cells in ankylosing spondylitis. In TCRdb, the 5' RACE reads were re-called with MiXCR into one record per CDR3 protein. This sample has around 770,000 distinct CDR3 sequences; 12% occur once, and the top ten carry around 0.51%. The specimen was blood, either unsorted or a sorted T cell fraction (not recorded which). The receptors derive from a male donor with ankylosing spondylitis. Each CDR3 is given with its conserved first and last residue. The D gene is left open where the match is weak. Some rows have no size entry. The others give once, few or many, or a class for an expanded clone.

cdr3_aa: CASSQESTGELFF
cdr3_nt: TGTGCCAGCAGCCAAGAGAGCACCGGGGAGCTGTTTTTT
j_call: TRBJ2-2
clone_size: few
v_call: TRBV4-2
d_call: .

cdr3_aa: CASSLFGRSHEQYF
cdr3_nt: TGTGCCAGCAGCTTGTTTGGACGGTCCCACGAGCAGTACTTC
j_call: TRBJ2-7
clone_size: .
v_call: TRBV7-8
d_call: .

cdr3_aa: CAIMDRGDDGYTF
cdr3_nt: TGTGCCATCATGGACAGGGGGGACGATGGCTACACCTTC
j_call: TRBJ1-2
clone_size: few
v_call: TRBV10-3
d_call: TRBD1

cdr3_aa: CSTLRAVTEAFF
cdr3_nt: TGCAGTACTCTGAGGGCGGTCACTGAAGCTTTCTTT
j_call: TRBJ1-1
clone_size: many
v_call: TRBV20-1
d_call: .

cdr3_aa: CASSQVGGGGGANVLTF
cdr3_nt: TGCGCCAGCAGCCAAGTGGGAGGGGGAGGTGGGGCCAACGTCCTGACTTTC
j_call: TRBJ2-6
clone_size: .
v_call: TRBV4-3
d_call: .

cdr3_aa: CASSGQGRGNIQYF
cdr3_nt: TGTGCCAGCAGTGGTCAGGGGCGCGGTAACATTCAGTACTTC
j_call: TRBJ2-4
clone_size: .
v_call: TRBV2
d_call: .

cdr3_aa: CSVTPGGGETQYF
cdr3_nt: TGCAGCGTTACACCAGGGGGGGGGGAGACCCAGTACTTC
j_call: TRBJ2-5
clone_size: few
v_call: TRBV29-1
d_call: .

cdr3_aa: CASSLGLGGVSHGYTF
cdr3_nt: TGTGCCAGCAGCCTGGGGTTGGGAGGAGTTTCCCATGGCTACACCTTC
j_call: TRBJ1-2
clone_size: few
v_call: TRBV7-2
d_call: .

cdr3_aa: CSARSQPSVNSYNEQFF
cdr3_nt: TGCAGTGCTAGATCCCAACCTAGCGTAAACTCCTACAATGAGCAGTTCTTC
j_call: TRBJ2-1
clone_size: .
v_call: TRBV20-1
d_call: .

cdr3_aa: CASSLSGSRNTGELFF
cdr3_nt: TGTGCCAGCAGCTTGTCTGGGAGCCGGAACACCGGGGAGCTGTTTTTT
j_call: TRBJ2-2
clone_size: .
v_call: TRBV11-3
d_call: .

cdr3_aa: CASSQSAGGLYGPQHF
cdr3_nt: TGCGCCAGCAGCCAGAGTGCCGGGGGTCTCTATGGGCCCCAGCATTTT
j_call: TRBJ1-5
clone_size: few
v_call: TRBV4-1
d_call: .

cdr3_aa: CASSLVPRQGKETQYF
cdr3_nt: TGTGCCAGCAGCTTAGTCCCGCGGCAGGGTAAAGAGACCCAGTACTTC
j_call: TRBJ2-5
clone_size: .
v_call: TRBV7-8
d_call: .

cdr3_aa: CASSPVSNNEKLFF
cdr3_nt: TGTGCCAGCAGCCCGGTCTCAAACAATGAAAAACTGTTTTTT
j_call: TRBJ1-4
clone_size: few
v_call: TRBV6-1
d_call: .

cdr3_aa: CATSRVFLGTPLHF
cdr3_nt: TGTGCCACCAGCAGAGTTTTTCTAGGCACACCCCTCCACTTT
j_call: TRBJ1-6
clone_size: few
v_call: TRBV15
d_call: .

cdr3_aa: CASSLAFGKLGYNEQFF
cdr3_nt: TGTGCCAGCAGTTTGGCATTCGGGAAGCTTGGCTACAATGAGCAGTTCTTC
j_call: TRBJ2-1
clone_size: .
v_call: TRBV27
d_call: .

cdr3_aa: CASSVLSGASTDTQYF
cdr3_nt: TGTGCCAGCAGCGTACTTAGCGGGGCTAGCACAGATACGCAGTATTTT
j_call: TRBJ2-3
clone_size: .
v_call: TRBV9
d_call: TRBD2

cdr3_aa: CSVQTVLNTEAFF
cdr3_nt: TGCAGCGTTCAGACGGTATTGAACACTGAAGCTTTCTTT
j_call: TRBJ1-1
clone_size: .
v_call: TRBV29-1
d_call: .

cdr3_aa: CASSWGTFSNSPLHF
cdr3_nt: TGTGCCAGCAGCTGGGGGACATTTTCCAATTCACCCCTCCACTTT
j_call: TRBJ1-6
clone_size: few
v_call: TRBV7-3
d_call: .

cdr3_aa: CSAQTRGGGTDTQYF
cdr3_nt: TGCAGTGCCCAAACCCGGGGGGGCGGCACAGATACGCAGTATTTT
j_call: TRBJ2-3
clone_size: many
v_call: TRBV20-1
d_call: TRBD2

cdr3_aa: CASSSPGGRGADTQYF
cdr3_nt: TGTGCCAGCAGTTCGCCTGGGGGCAGGGGGGCAGATACGCAGTATTTT
j_call: TRBJ2-3
clone_size: .
v_call: TRBV6-5
d_call: .

cdr3_aa: CASSLLLAVPTDTQYF
cdr3_nt: TGCGCCAGCAGCTTGTTACTAGCGGTCCCCACAGATACGCAGTATTTT
j_call: TRBJ2-3
clone_size: .
v_call: TRBV5-1
d_call: TRBD2

cdr3_aa: CASSSNRGQIAFF
cdr3_nt: TGTGCCAGCAGCTCTAACAGGGGGCAGATAGCTTTCTTT
j_call: TRBJ1-1
clone_size: few
v_call: TRBV7-2
d_call: TRBD1

cdr3_aa: CAISEARVGYGEQYF
cdr3_nt: TGTGCCATCAGTGAGGCGAGGGTAGGGTATGGAGAGCAGTACTTC
j_call: TRBJ2-7
clone_size: many
v_call: TRBV10-3
d_call: .

cdr3_aa: CASSRSGLGNQPQHF
cdr3_nt: TGTGCCAGCAGCCGGTCAGGGTTGGGCAATCAGCCCCAGCATTTT
j_call: TRBJ1-5
clone_size: .
v_call: TRBV6-1
d_call: .

cdr3_aa: CATSRDLDISYEQYF
cdr3_nt: TGTGCCACCAGCAGAGATCTCGACATCTCCTACGAGCAGTACTTC
j_call: TRBJ2-7
clone_size: few
v_call: TRBV15
d_call: .

cdr3_aa: CSVEGIQDGTEAFF
cdr3_nt: TGCAGCGTTGAAGGAATACAGGATGGGACTGAAGCTTTCTTT
j_call: TRBJ1-1
clone_size: .
v_call: TRBV29-1
d_call: .

cdr3_aa: CASSSYRGDYGYTF
cdr3_nt: TGTGCCAGCAGTTCGTACAGGGGCGACTATGGCTACACCTTC
j_call: TRBJ1-2
clone_size: many
v_call: TRBV12-3/TRBV12-4
d_call: TRBD1

cdr3_aa: CASSTTRGLYNEQFF
cdr3_nt: TGTGCCAGCAGCACCACTAGAGGGCTCTACAATGAGCAGTTCTTC
j_call: TRBJ2-1
clone_size: .
v_call: TRBV7-2
d_call: .

cdr3_aa: CATRTLGSSPLHF
cdr3_nt: TGTGCCACCCGGACCCTGGGTAGTTCACCCCTCCACTTT
j_call: TRBJ1-6
clone_size: few
v_call: TRBV6-6
d_call: .

cdr3_aa: CASSPGPGTYFLRGYTF
cdr3_nt: TGTGCCAGCAGCCCCGGCCCCGGGACCTATTTTCTGAGGGGCTACACCTTC
j_call: TRBJ1-2
clone_size: few
v_call: TRBV9
d_call: .

cdr3_aa: CASSGTGTSGNTIYF
cdr3_nt: TGTGCCAGCAGCGGCACAGGTACCTCTGGAAACACCATATATTTT
j_call: TRBJ1-3
clone_size: few
v_call: TRBV9
d_call: .

cdr3_aa: CASSLEAGWGEAFF
cdr3_nt: TGTGCCAGCAGCTTAGAGGCAGGATGGGGTGAAGCTTTCTTT
j_call: TRBJ1-1
clone_size: few
v_call: TRBV7-9
d_call: .

cdr3_aa: CASSPRGGAGMGETQYF
cdr3_nt: TGTGCCAGCAGCCCCCGCGGTGGCGCGGGAATGGGAGAGACCCAGTACTTC
j_call: TRBJ2-5
clone_size: once
v_call: TRBV11-2
d_call: .

cdr3_aa: CASSAGGGTDTQYF
cdr3_nt: TGTGCCAGCAGTGCCGGGGGGGGTACAGATACGCAGTATTTT
j_call: TRBJ2-3
clone_size: many
v_call: TRBV12-3/TRBV12-4
d_call: TRBD2

cdr3_aa: CASSYSWTGELFF
cdr3_nt: TGTGCCAGCAGTTACTCTTGGACCGGGGAGCTGTTTTTT
j_call: TRBJ2-2
clone_size: few
v_call: TRBV6-2/TRBV6-3
d_call: .

cdr3_aa: CATSDANMVKQYF
cdr3_nt: TGTGCCACCAGTGATGCGAATATGGTTAAGCAGTACTTC
j_call: TRBJ2-7
clone_size: few
v_call: TRBV24-1
d_call: .

cdr3_aa: CASSLASGAGYTF
cdr3_nt: TGCGCCAGCAGCTTGGCATCGGGGGCCGGCTACACCTTC
j_call: TRBJ1-2
clone_size: .
v_call: TRBV5-1
d_call: .

cdr3_aa: CSVLIRDNQPQHF
cdr3_nt: TGCAGCGTTCTTATTAGGGACAATCAGCCCCAGCATTTT
j_call: TRBJ1-5
clone_size: many
v_call: TRBV29-1
d_call: .

cdr3_aa: CSARKAGRRADTQYF
cdr3_nt: TGCAGTGCTAGGAAAGCGGGAAGGAGAGCAGATACGCAGTATTTT
j_call: TRBJ2-3
clone_size: .
v_call: TRBV20-1
d_call: TRBD2

cdr3_aa: CASSLWGTFNQPQHF
cdr3_nt: TGTGCCAGCAGCTTGTGGGGCACCTTCAATCAGCCCCAGCATTTT
j_call: TRBJ1-5
clone_size: .
v_call: TRBV5-5
d_call: .

cdr3_aa: CASSLVGLAGVETQYF
cdr3_nt: TGTGCCAGCAGCCTCGTCGGACTAGCGGGCGTAGAGACCCAGTACTTC
j_call: TRBJ2-5
clone_size: many
v_call: TRBV7-2
d_call: TRBD2

cdr3_aa: CASSQEDRGKQFF
cdr3_nt: TGCGCCAGCAGCCAAGAGGACAGGGGAAAGCAGTTCTTC
j_call: TRBJ2-1
clone_size: many
v_call: TRBV4-3
d_call: TRBD1

cdr3_aa: CASSQLPDRGREKLFF
cdr3_nt: TGCGCCAGCAGCCAACTACCAGACAGGGGGCGAGAAAAACTGTTTTTT
j_call: TRBJ1-4
clone_size: .
v_call: TRBV4-3
d_call: TRBD1

cdr3_aa: CSARFAQANEKLFF
cdr3_nt: TGCAGTGCTAGGTTCGCCCAGGCTAATGAAAAACTGTTTTTT
j_call: TRBJ1-4
clone_size: .
v_call: TRBV20-1
d_call: .

cdr3_aa: CASSFGGLSTGELFF
cdr3_nt: TGCGCCAGCAGCTTTGGGGGGCTGAGCACCGGGGAGCTGTTTTTT
j_call: TRBJ2-2
clone_size: .
v_call: TRBV5-1
d_call: .